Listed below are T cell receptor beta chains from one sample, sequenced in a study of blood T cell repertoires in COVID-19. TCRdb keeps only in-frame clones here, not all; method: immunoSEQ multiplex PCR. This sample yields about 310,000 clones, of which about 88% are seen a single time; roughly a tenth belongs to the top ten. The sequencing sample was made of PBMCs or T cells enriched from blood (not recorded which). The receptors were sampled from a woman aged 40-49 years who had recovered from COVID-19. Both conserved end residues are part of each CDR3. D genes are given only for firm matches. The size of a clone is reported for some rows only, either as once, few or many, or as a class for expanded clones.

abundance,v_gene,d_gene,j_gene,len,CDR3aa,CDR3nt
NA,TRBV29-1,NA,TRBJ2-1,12,CSVTSQGTIQFF,TGCAGCGTTACGTCGCAGGGCACTATCCAGTTCTTC
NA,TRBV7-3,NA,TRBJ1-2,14,CASSLTATGHGYTF,TGTGCCAGCAGCTTAACGGCTACAGGGCATGGCTACACCTTC
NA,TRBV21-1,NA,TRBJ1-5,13,CATEDRENQPQHF,TGTGCCACCGAGGACAGGGAAAATCAGCCCCAGCATTTT
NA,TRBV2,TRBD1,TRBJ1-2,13,CASSYRGAGGYTF,TGTGCCAGCAGTTACAGGGGGGCTGGAGGCTACACCTTC
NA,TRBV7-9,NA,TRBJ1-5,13,CASSSQGNQPQHF,TGTGCCAGCAGCTCCCAGGGGAATCAGCCCCAGCATTTT
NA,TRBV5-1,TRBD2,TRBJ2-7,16,CASSIRTSGSSYEQYF,TGCGCCAGCAGCATACGGACTAGCGGGAGCTCCTACGAGCAGTACTTC
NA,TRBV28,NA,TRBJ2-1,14,CASSLARVAVGQFF,TGTGCCAGCAGTTTAGCCAGGGTGGCGGTTGGGCAGTTCTTC
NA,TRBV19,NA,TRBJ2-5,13,CASSTNREETQYF,TGTGCCAGTAGTACCAACAGGGAAGAGACCCAGTACTTC
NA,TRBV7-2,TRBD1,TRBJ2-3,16,CASSLAGTGGTDTQYF,TGTGCCAGCAGCTTAGCGGGGACAGGGGGCACAGATACGCAGTATTTT
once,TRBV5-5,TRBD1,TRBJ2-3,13,CASSARGTDTQYF,TGTGCCAGCAGCGCCAGGGGGACAGATACGCAGTATTTT
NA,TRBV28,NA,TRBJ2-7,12,CASSPGLFQQYF,TGTGCCAGCAGCCCGGGACTTTTCCAGCAGTACTTC
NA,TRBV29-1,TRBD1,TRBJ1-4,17,CSVGTLNRGRDNEKLFF,TGCAGCGTTGGTACCTTAAACAGGGGGCGAGATAATGAAAAACTGTTTTTT
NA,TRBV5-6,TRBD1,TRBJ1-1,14,CASSFPGQGPEAFF,TGTGCCAGCAGCTTCCCGGGACAGGGCCCTGAAGCTTTCTTT
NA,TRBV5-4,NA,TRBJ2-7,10,CAYAGSEQYF,TGTGCCTACGCGGGTTCCGAGCAGTACTTC
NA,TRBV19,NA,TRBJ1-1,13,CASSETGNTEAFF,TGTGCCAGTAGTGAGACGGGGAACACTGAAGCTTTCTTT
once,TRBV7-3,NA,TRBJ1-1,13,CASSPSVSAEAFF,TGTGCCAGCAGCCCCTCCGTGAGCGCTGAAGCTTTCTTT
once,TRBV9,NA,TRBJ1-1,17,CASSVGGQGIKNTEAFF,TGTGCCAGCAGCGTAGGAGGGCAGGGGATAAAAAACACTGAAGCTTTCTTT
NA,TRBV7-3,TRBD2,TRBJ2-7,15,CASSYPSGGPHEQYF,TGTGCCAGCAGCTACCCTAGCGGGGGCCCTCACGAGCAGTACTTC
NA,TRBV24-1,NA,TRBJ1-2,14,CATSDSADDYGYTF,TGTGCCACCAGTGATTCCGCGGATGACTATGGCTACACCTTC
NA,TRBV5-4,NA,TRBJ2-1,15,CASSTDSSSYNEQFF,TGTGCCAGCAGCACCGACTCCAGCTCCTACAATGAGCAGTTCTTC
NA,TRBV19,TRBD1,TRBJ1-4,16,CASSVLGRQGDEKLFF,TGTGCCAGTAGTGTGCTTGGGAGACAGGGAGATGAAAAACTGTTTTTT
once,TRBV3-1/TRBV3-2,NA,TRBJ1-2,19,CASSQAARAEDLLNYGYTF,TGTGCCAGCAGCCAAGCGGCGCGGGCAGAAGATTTACTTAACTATGGCTACACCTTC
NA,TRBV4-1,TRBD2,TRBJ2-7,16,CASSQDFSGRGYEQYF,TGCGCCAGCAGCCAAGATTTCAGCGGGAGAGGCTACGAGCAGTACTTC
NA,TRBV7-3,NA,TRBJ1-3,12,CASSPPKNTIYF,TGTGCCAGCAGCCCCCCTAAGAACACCATATATTTT
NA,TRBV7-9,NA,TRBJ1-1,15,CASSLLQLMNTEAFF,TGTGCCAGCAGCTTATTACAGCTCATGAACACTGAAGCTTTCTTT
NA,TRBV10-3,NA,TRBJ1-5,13,CAISAQPNQPQHF,TGTGCCATCAGTGCACAACCAAATCAGCCCCAGCATTTT
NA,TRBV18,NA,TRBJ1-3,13,CASSLSSGNTIYF,TGTGCCAGCTCACTGAGCTCTGGAAACACCATATATTTT
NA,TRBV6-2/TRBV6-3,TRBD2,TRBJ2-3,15,CASSRDTHLAGGQYF,TGTGCCAGCAGCCGTGATACCCATCTAGCGGGGGGACAGTATTTT
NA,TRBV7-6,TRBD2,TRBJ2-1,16,CASSPLAGGQLNEQFF,TGTGCCAGCAGCCCCCTAGCGGGAGGGCAACTCAATGAGCAGTTCTTC
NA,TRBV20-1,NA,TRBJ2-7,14,CSASTTGDSYEQYF,TGCAGTGCTAGTACGACGGGGGACTCCTACGAGCAGTACTTC
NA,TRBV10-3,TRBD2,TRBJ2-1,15,CAISPSSSGGDEQFF,TGTGCCATCAGTCCTAGTTCAAGCGGGGGAGATGAGCAGTTCTTC
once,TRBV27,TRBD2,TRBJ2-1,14,CASRRLAGVNEQFF,TGTGCCAGCAGGCGACTAGCGGGAGTCAATGAGCAGTTCTTC